A single sample gave rise to the 3 T cell receptor beta chains below, sequenced in a study of beta chain features in type 1 diabetes. What was sequenced were expressed TCRB transcripts, since all of the isolated RNA had been reverse transcribed. Sequencing used immunoSEQ multiplex PCR; TCRdb keeps in-frame clones, though not all of them. Of a few hundred thousand clones listed, 9.6% are singletons. Findings and limits, study-wide: Shortening that was moderate but significant affected the TCRB CDR3s of Type 1 diabetes patients in all four CD4+ subsets.

Their specific antigens are unknown. The sample was central memory CD4+ T cells from blood. These receptors all stem from a man aged 25-40 years with type 1 diabetes.

The chain combines TRBV7-6 with TRBJ1-1; 12 bases are shared with TRBD1. The junction had 7 bases not matched to a gene; V was cut back by 4 bases and J by 7 bases. This CDR3 is 15 amino acids long. The germline CDR1 and CDR2 sequences are SGHVS and FNYEAQ. The CDR3 here is CASSSPGQGAGEAFF. The CDR3 DNA follows: TGTGCCAGCAGCTCCCCGGGACAGGGGGCCGGTGAAGCTTTCTTT.

The gene calls are TRBV7-2 and TRBJ2-7, with D perhaps matching TRBD1 (6 bases). This CDR3 spans 15 amino acids. Deletions cut 5 bases from V and 2 bases from J, with 16 bases between. Germline V lookup: CDR1 SGHTA, CDR2 FQGNSA. CDR3 loop: CASSITPQGTYEQYF. The CDR3 region has the DNA TGTGCCAGCAGCATCACACCTCAGGGGACCTACGAGCAGTACTTC.

This clone has more than one count but fewer than ten. The V and J genes are TRBV18 and TRBJ1-2; D gene unclear. The CDR3 contains 12 residues. V dropped 4 bases and J dropped 7 bases, with 10 bases sitting between them. Germline V gene data show CDR1 as KGHSH and CDR2 as LQKENI. The CDR3, as DNA: TGTGCCAGCTCACTCCTCGGTGGTGGCTACACCTTC. It encodes CASSLLGGGYTF.